A single T cell receptor (beta chain) is shown here with its context. This sample was taken from a study of cytomegalovirus exposure and HLA in healthy donors. This PCR relied on a set of 60 Vbeta primers and 13 Jbeta primers. Only in-frame clones appear in the TCRdb table, and some are missing; sequencing was by immunoSEQ multiplex PCR. Recorded for this sample: tens of thousands of clones. The germline V gene has CDR1 SGDLS and CDR2 YYNGEE. CDR3 length: 15 residues. V was clipped by 4 bases and J by 0 bases, with 13 bases between them. The chain combines TRBV9 with TRBJ1-1, with D maybe TRBD1 (6 bases). The material sequenced was PBMCs. The TCR originated in a female donor in good health and CMV-seronegative. In DNA, the CDR3 is TGTGCCAGCAGCTCATCGGGACACCTGAACACTGAAGCTTTCTTT. Translating it yields CASSSSGHLNTEAFF. Supplemented by reference TRBV9 and TRBJ1-1, the full variable domain reads DSGVTQTPKHLITATGQRVTLRCSPRSGDLSVYWYQQSLDQGLQFLIQYYNGEERAKGNILERFSAQQFPDLHSELNLSSLELGDSALYFCASSSSGHLNTEAFFGQGTRLTVV.